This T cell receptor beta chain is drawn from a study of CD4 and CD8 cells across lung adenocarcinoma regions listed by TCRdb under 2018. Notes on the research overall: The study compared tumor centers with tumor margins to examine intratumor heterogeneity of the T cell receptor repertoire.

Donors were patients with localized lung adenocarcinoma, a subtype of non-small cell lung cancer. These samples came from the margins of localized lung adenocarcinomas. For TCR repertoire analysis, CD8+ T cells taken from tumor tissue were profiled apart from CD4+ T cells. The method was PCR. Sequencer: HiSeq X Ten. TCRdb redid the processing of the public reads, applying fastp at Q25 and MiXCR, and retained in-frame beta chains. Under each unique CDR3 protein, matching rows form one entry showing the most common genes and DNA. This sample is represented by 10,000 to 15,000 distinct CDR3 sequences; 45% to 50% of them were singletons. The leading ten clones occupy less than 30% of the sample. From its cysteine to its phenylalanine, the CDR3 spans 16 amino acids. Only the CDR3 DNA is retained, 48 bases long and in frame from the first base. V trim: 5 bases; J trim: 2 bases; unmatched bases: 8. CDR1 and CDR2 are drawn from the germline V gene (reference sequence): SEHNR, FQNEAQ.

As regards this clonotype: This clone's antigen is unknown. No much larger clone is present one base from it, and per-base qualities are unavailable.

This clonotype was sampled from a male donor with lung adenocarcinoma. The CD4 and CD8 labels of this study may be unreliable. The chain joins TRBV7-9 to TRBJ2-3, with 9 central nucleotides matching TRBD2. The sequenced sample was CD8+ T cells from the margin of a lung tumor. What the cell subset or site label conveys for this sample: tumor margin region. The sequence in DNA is TGTGCCAGCAGCGCCCCCGGGACTAGCCTCACAGATACGCAGTATTTT. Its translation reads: CASSAPGTSLTDTQYF.